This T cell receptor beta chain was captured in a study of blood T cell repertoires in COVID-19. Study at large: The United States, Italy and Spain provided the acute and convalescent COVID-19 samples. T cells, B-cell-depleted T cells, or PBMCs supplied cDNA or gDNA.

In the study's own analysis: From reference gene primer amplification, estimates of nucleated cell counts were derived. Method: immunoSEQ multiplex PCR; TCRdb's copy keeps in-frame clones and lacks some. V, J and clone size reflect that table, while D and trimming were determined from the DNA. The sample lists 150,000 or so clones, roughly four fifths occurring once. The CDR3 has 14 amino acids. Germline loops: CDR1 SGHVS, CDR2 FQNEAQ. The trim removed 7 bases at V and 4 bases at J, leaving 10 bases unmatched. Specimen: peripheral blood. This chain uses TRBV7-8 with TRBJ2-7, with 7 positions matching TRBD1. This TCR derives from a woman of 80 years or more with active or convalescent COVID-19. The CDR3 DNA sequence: TGTGCCAGCACCCAGGGGGTGGGGATTTACGAGCAGTACTTC. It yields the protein CASTQGVGIYEQYF.